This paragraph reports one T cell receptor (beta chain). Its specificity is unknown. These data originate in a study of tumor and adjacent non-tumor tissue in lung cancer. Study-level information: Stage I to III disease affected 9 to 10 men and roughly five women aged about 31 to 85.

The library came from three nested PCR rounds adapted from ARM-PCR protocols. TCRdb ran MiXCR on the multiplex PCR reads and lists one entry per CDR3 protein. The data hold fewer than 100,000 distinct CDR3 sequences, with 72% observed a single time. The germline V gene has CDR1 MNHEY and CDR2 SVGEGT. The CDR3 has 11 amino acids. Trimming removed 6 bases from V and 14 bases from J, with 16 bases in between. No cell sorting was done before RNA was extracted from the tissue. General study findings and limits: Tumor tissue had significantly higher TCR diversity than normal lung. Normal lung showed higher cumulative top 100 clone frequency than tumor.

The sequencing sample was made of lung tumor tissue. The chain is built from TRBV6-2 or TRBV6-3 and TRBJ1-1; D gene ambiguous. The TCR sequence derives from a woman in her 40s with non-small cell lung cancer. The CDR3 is CASSLTSRLFF. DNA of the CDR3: TGTGCCAGCAGCCTAACCTCCAGGCTGTTCTTT.